What follows describes a single T cell receptor beta chain. Its antigen is currently unknown. This sample stems from a study of T cell responses to AZD1222 COVID-19 vaccine. Overall study results and limits: The donors showed a predominance of white British ancestry and of females, with possible underestimation of clonal diversity. The breadth and depth of Spike-specific TCRs increased once two AZD1222 doses had been given. Among spike-specific TCRs, nearly half reportedly target unmutated variant regions. Spike-wide vaccine-associated CD4 TCRs dominated at 160-218 and 743-854.

Clones were sequenced by immunoSEQ multiplex PCR, and TCRdb holds only the in-frame ones, with some missing. The sample includes around 120,000 clones, less than 90% seen only once; the top ten take approximately 28%. The CDR3 loop spans 14 amino acids. V was shortened by 4 bases and J by 4 bases, with 13 bases between the two germline ends. Germline CDR1 and CDR2: SNHLY and FYNNEI. The sample was peripheral blood, taken on day 0 of AZD1222 vaccination. The TCR was taken from an adult in good health. The chain has TRBV2 and TRBJ1-1; D is unresolved. The CDR3 spells CASSGLQSGTEAFF. The CDR3, as DNA: TGTGCCAGCAGTGGATTACAGTCCGGCACTGAAGCTTTCTTT.